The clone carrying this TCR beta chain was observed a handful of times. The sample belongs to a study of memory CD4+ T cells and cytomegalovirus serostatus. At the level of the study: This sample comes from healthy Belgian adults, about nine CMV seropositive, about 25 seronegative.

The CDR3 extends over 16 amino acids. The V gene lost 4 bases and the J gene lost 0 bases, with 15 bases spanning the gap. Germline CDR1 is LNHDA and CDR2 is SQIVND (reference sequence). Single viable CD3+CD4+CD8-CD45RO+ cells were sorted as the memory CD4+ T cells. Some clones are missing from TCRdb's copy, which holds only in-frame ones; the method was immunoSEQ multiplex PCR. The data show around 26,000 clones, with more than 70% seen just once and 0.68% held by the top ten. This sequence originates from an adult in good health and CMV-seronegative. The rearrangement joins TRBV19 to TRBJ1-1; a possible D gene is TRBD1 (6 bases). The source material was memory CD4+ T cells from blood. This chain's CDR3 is CASSSNRQAMNTEAFF. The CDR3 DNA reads TGTGCCAGTAGTAGTAACAGACAGGCGATGAACACTGAAGCTTTCTTT.